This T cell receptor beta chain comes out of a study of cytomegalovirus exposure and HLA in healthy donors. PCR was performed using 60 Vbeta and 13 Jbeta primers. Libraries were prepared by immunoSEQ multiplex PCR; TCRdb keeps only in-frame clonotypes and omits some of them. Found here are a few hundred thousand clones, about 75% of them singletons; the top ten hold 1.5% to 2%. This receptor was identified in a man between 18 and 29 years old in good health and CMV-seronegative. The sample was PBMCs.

CDR3 in amino acids: CASSLWTENTDTQYF. In DNA form, the CDR3 reads TGTGCCAGCAGTTTATGGACAGAGAACACAGATACGCAGTATTTT. The V and J genes are TRBV27 and TRBJ2-3, with D possibly being TRBD1 (6 bases). From germline, CDR1 is MNHEY and CDR2 SMNVEV (reference sequence). The CDR3 contains 15 residues. V lost 1 base and J 2 bases, leaving 10 bases between the germline ends.